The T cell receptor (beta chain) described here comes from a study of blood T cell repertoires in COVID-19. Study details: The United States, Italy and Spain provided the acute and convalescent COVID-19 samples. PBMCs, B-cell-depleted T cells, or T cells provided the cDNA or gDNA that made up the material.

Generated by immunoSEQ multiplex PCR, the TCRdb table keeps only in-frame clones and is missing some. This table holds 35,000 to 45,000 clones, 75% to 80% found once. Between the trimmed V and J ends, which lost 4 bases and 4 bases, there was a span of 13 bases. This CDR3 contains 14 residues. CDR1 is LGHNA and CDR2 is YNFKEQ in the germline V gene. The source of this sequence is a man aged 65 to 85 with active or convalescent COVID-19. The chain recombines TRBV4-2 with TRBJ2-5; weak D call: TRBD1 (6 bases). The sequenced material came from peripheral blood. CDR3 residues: CASSRTGQSETQYF. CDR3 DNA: TGTGCCAGCAGCCGAACAGGGCAGTCAGAGACCCAGTACTTC.